Presented here are 27 T cell receptor beta chains from one specimen sequenced in a study of blood T cell repertoires in COVID-19. This table comes from immunoSEQ multiplex PCR, and its TCRdb copy is limited to in-frame clones, with some not included. The repertoire holds 130,000 to 150,000 clones, with approximately 81% as singletons. Sequencing was carried out using peripheral blood. The receptors stem from a human donor with acute or convalescent COVID-19. The donor label of this sample is uncertain.

The chain is built from TRBV19 and TRBJ1-1; the match to TRBD1 covers 8 bases. Germline CDR1 is LNHDA and CDR2 is SQIVND (reference sequence). The trim removed 4 bases at V and 0 bases at J, leaving 10 bases unmatched. The CDR3 sequence is 17 residues long. CDR3 residues: CASSRGGQAVVNTEAFF. The CDR3, as DNA: TGTGCCAGTAGTAGAGGGGGACAGGCAGTAGTGAACACTGAAGCTTTCTTT. The full variable domain, in which reference TRBV19 and TRBJ1-1 provide the parts outside the CDR3, is DGGITQSPKYLFRKEGQNVTLSCEQNLNHDAMYWYRQDPGQGLRLIYYSQIVNDFQKGDIAEGYSVSREKKESFPLTVTSAQKNPTAFYLCASSRGGQAVVNTEAFFGQGTRLTVV.

This clone was counted a few times. The chain uses TRBV24-1 and TRBJ2-3; tentatively, D is TRBD1 (5 bases). Trimming took off 3 bases at V and 4 bases at J, with 10 bases between the two ends. The CDR3 totals 14 residues. Germline V gene sequence: CDR1 KGHDR, CDR2 SFDVKD. DNA for the CDR3: TGTGCCACCAGTGATGTCGAACAGGCAGATACGCAGTATTTT. Protein sequence: CATSDVEQADTQYF.

V usage is TRBV9 and J usage is TRBJ2-1, with 9 bases fitting TRBD2. The V gene end was trimmed by 4 bases and the J gene end by 4 bases; junction bases not matched to a gene: 12. This CDR3 has 17 amino acids. Germline V gene data show CDR1 as SGDLS and CDR2 as YYNGEE. CDR3 protein: CASSSLAGRTFYNEQFF. CDR3 DNA sequence: TGTGCCAGCAGCAGTCTAGCGGGGCGGACATTTTACAATGAGCAGTTCTTC.

The rearrangement uses TRBV4-3 and TRBJ2-3, with D perhaps TRBD2 (6 bases). CDR3 size: 16 residues. Germline CDR1 LGHNA, CDR2 YSLEER. With 1 base removed from V and 4 bases from J, the gap between germline ends came to 15 bases. The CDR3 bases are TGCGCCAGCAGCCAAGTAGGAGGGGCAGGCGCAGATACGCAGTATTTT. Residues: CASSQVGGAGADTQYF.

Here the CDR3 DNA reads TGTGCCAGCAGCGCCGGACAGATGGCGTCCCAGCCCCAGCATTTT. It encodes CASSAGQMASQPQHF. This sequence joins TRBV9 and TRBJ1-5, with D perhaps matching TRBD1 (6 bases). From germline, CDR1 is SGDLS and CDR2 YYNGEE. The CDR3 sequence is 15 residues long. Trimming left V 3 bases short and J 7 bases short, with 17 bases between.

The chain is built from TRBV5-1 and TRBJ1-2; the D is unclear. This CDR3 has 13 residues. Looked up from germline, CDR1 is SGHRS and CDR2 is YFSETQ. Trimming took off 0 bases at V and 4 bases at J, with 7 bases between the two ends. The CDR3 reads CASSLEQSYGYTF. The CDR3 DNA reads as TGCGCCAGCAGCTTGGAACAGTCCTATGGCTACACCTTC.

This CDR3 reads CASNPGQGNYGYTF. CDR3 DNA: TGTGCCAGCAACCCCGGACAGGGAAACTATGGCTACACCTTC. The chain joins TRBV25-1 to TRBJ1-2, with 8 bases identical to TRBD1. V dropped 7 bases and J dropped 2; count of bases not matched to a gene: 6. The CDR3 runs to 14 residues. Germline V gene sequence: CDR1 MGHDK, CDR2 SYGVNS.

This chain connects TRBV2 to TRBJ2-2; a weak D match, TRBD1 (6 bases). Trimming took 5 bases from V and 3 from J, leaving 13 bases between them. The V gene's germline CDR1 is SNHLY and CDR2 FYNNEI. This CDR3 contains 15 residues. The CDR3 protein is CASSKGQIYTGELFF. The CDR3 bases are TGTGCCAGCAGTAAGGGACAAATATACACCGGGGAGCTGTTTTTT.

V and J are TRBV5-6 and TRBJ2-7, with a weak D call TRBD1 (5 bases). This CDR3 has 13 amino acids. Trimming left V 6 bases short and J 3 bases short, with 13 bases between. CDR1 and CDR2 (germline): SGHDT, YYEEEE. CDR3 DNA: TGTGCCAGCACTCAAAGGACATTCTACGAGCAGTACTTC. Protein product: CASTQRTFYEQYF.

The chain has TRBV20-1 and TRBJ1-2, with D uncertain. CDR3 length: 11 residues. CDR1 and CDR2 (germline): DFQATT, SNEGSKA (reference sequence). Trimming removed 7 bases at V and 7 bases at J, with 13 bases between. The CDR3 DNA is TGCAGTGGAGGGTATCTCAGTGGCTACACCTTC. The encoded protein is CSGGYLSGYTF.

J is TRBJ1-1 and V is TRBV10-3, with 11 nucleotides matching TRBD1. The CDR3 consists of 15 residues. CDR1 and CDR2 (germline): ENHRY, SYGVKD. The J segment lost 4 bases and the V segment lost 6 bases, leaving 7 bases of the junction unmatched. The CDR3: CAIRDRGRFITEAFF. DNA for the CDR3: TGTGCCATCAGGGACAGGGGGCGTTTTATCACTGAAGCTTTCTTT.

The chain recombines TRBV9 with TRBJ2-7; perhaps TRBD1 as D (6 bases). The CDR3 has 14 amino acids. The V gene's germline CDR1 is SGDLS and CDR2 YYNGEE. The V end was cut by 0 bases, the J end by 3 bases, with 10 bases between. This CDR3 reads CASSVDAGDYEQYF. The CDR3 DNA reads TGTGCCAGCAGCGTAGACGCAGGGGACTACGAGCAGTACTTC.

This chain links TRBV5-6 with TRBJ1-4; D is uncertain. From germline, CDR1 is SGHDT and CDR2 YYEEEE. The CDR3 is 16 amino acids. The germline V and J ends were trimmed by 1 base and 5 bases, with 15 bases remaining between them. CDR3 in amino acids: CASSLFDSGYNEKLFF. CDR3 DNA: TGTGCCAGCAGCTTGTTTGATTCGGGGTACAATGAAAAACTGTTTTTT.

The rearrangement joins TRBV18 to TRBJ2-2; D may be TRBD2 (6 bases). CDR3 length equals 14 residues. Germline CDR1 KGHSH, CDR2 LQKENI. The V gene lost 2 bases and the J gene lost 6 bases, with 10 bases spanning the gap. CDR3 sequence (DNA): TGTGCCAGCTCACCAAGGGGAGGCGCCGGGGAGCTGTTTTTT. Translated, it gives CASSPRGGAGELFF.

J is TRBJ2-7 and V is TRBV5-1; TRBD2 aligns across 11 bases. The CDR3 is 16 amino acids. Per the germline V gene, CDR1 is SGHRS and CDR2 is YFSETQ. V was clipped by 3 bases and J by 4 bases; unmatched bases: 9. CDR3 loop: CASSWAETSGGYEQYF. In DNA form, the CDR3 reads TGCGCCAGCAGCTGGGCGGAAACTAGCGGGGGTTACGAGCAGTACTTC.

J is TRBJ2-2 and V is TRBV5-4; 12 bases are a match to TRBD1. The CDR3 has 18 residues. Germline V lookup: CDR1 SGHNT, CDR2 YYREEE (reference sequence). Trimming at V came to 4 bases and at J to 6 bases, leaving 13 bases not matched to a gene. CDR3 residues: CASSTPGQGARVAGELFF. The CDR3 DNA reads TGTGCCAGCAGCACGCCGGGACAGGGGGCGCGGGTTGCCGGGGAGCTGTTTTTT.

The chain carries TRBV14 and TRBJ2-3, with TRBD2 identical over 8 bases. Germline values: CDR1 SGHDN, CDR2 FVKESK. V shed 4 bases, J shed 2 bases, and the junction held 11 bases outside the gene matches. This CDR3 is 17 amino acids long. CDR3 nucleotides: TGTGCCAGCAGCCCGATCGTTACTAGCGGACCCACAGATACGCAGTATTTT. Translation: CASSPIVTSGPTDTQYF.

The genes are TRBV7-6 and TRBJ1-6; D uncertain. Germline V gives CDR1 SGHVS, CDR2 FNYEAQ. This CDR3 has 12 residues. V was shortened by 5 bases and J by 9 bases, with 8 bases between the two germline ends. CDR3 protein: CASSTFSSPLHF. The CDR3 DNA reads TGTGCCAGCAGCACCTTTAGTTCACCCCTCCACTTT.

The rearrangement uses TRBV11-2 and TRBJ2-7; 7 bases line up with TRBD2. The germline CDR1 and CDR2 sequences are SGHAT and FQNNGV. V dropped 5 bases and J dropped 1; count of bases not matched to a gene: 5. The CDR3 has 14 amino acids. In DNA, the CDR3 is TGTGCCAGCAGCGAGCGGGATGGGTCCTACGAGCAGTACGTC. It specifies CASSERDGSYEQYV.

The V gene is TRBV6-6, the J gene TRBJ1-1; tentative D call: TRBD1 (5 bases). The CDR3 length is 11 residues. V lost 3 bases and J lost 8, with 7 bases in between. The V gene's germline CDR1 is MNHNY and CDR2 SVGAGI (reference sequence). The CDR3 loop reads CASSYNREAFF. CDR3 in DNA: TGTGCCAGCAGTTATAACAGGGAAGCTTTCTTT.

V usage is TRBV10-1 and J usage is TRBJ2-1, with 7 positions matching TRBD2. Unmatched junction bases numbered 11, after V lost 0 bases and J lost 0 bases. The CDR3 is made up of 19 amino acids. CDR1 is WNHNN, CDR2 SYGVQD, per germline (reference sequence). The DNA for the CDR3 is TGCGCCAGCAGTGAGTCGAAGGGCGGGAGCCCTCCCTCCTACAATGAGCAGTTCTTC. This codes for CASSESKGGSPPSYNEQFF.

CDR3 bases: TGTGCCTGGAGTCCTGGGGTAGCGGGGGGCACAGATACGCAGTATTTT. This codes for CAWSPGVAGGTDTQYF. This rearrangement joins TRBV30 to TRBJ2-3, with TRBD2 matching 9 bases. CDR1 is GTSNPN, CDR2 SVGIG, per germline (reference sequence). CDR3 size: 16 residues. Trimming cost V 2 bases and J 1 base; bases outside gene matches: 7. The entire variable domain, with the rest obtained from reference TRBV30 and TRBJ2-3, is as follows: SQTIHQWPATLVQPVGSPLSLECTVEGTSNPNLYWYRQAAGRGLQLLFYSVGIGQISSEVPQNLSASRPQDRQFILSSKKLLLSDSGFYLCAWSPGVAGGTDTQYFGPGTRLTVL.

This rearrangement joins TRBV28 to TRBJ1-2; weak D call: TRBD1 (5 bases). Looked up from germline, CDR1 is MDHEN and CDR2 is SYDVKM. Deletions cut 3 bases from V and 9 bases from J, with 17 bases between. The CDR3 length is 14 residues. CDR3 sequence reads: CASSLPGIGARYTF. CDR3 nucleotides: TGTGCCAGCAGTTTGCCGGGTATAGGGGCGCGCTACACCTTC.

This chain connects TRBV19 to TRBJ1-4, with 8 positions matching TRBD1. The V segment lost 5 bases and the J segment 5 bases; nucleotides outside the gene matches: 10. In germline, CDR1 is LNHDA, CDR2 SQIVND (reference sequence). CDR3 length: 16 amino acids. The CDR3 protein is CASSATQGARNEKLFF. CDR3 sequence (DNA): TGTGCCAGTAGTGCTACCCAGGGGGCGCGGAATGAAAAACTGTTTTTT.

The table lists this clone with a few counts. The chain uses TRBV24-1 and TRBJ2-6; 9 nucleotides agree with TRBD1. Unmatched junction bases numbered 7, after V lost 7 bases and J lost 1 base. Germline CDR1 is KGHDR and CDR2 is SFDVKD. The CDR3 totals 17 residues. The CDR3 region is CATSSGQGRSGANVLTF. The CDR3 DNA reads TGTGCCACCAGCTCGGGACAGGGTCGGTCTGGGGCCAACGTCCTGACTTTC.

DNA for the CDR3: TGCGCCAGCAGCCAGGGTGACAGGGGTCGTGACACCATATATTTT. Translated: CASSQGDRGRDTIYF. This chain joins TRBV4-1 and TRBJ1-3; TRBD1 aligns across 8 bases. V lost 3 bases to trimming and J lost 8 bases; unmatched junction nucleotides: 9. The length of the CDR3 is 15 residues. From germline, CDR1 is MGHRA and CDR2 YSYEKL.

The rearrangement uses TRBV30 and TRBJ1-2; D gene unclear. This CDR3 comprises 14 residues. The V gene's germline CDR1 is GTSNPN and CDR2 SVGIG (reference sequence). Trimming removed 0 bases from V and 5 bases from J, with 13 bases in between. CDR3 region: CAWSVAGFGYGYTF. As DNA, the CDR3 is TGTGCCTGGAGTGTAGCGGGGTTTGGGTATGGCTACACCTTC.